The rows below give T cell receptor beta chains drawn from one sample of a study of PD-1 blockade in classical Hodgkin lymphoma. Libraries were prepared by immunoSEQ multiplex PCR; TCRdb keeps only in-frame clonotypes and omits some of them. The sample has 25,000 to 35,000 clones, around 70% seen once. The input for sequencing was peripheral blood mononuclear cells (PBMCs), taken before the second cycle of nivolumab. The receptors were sampled from a human donor with classical Hodgkin lymphoma. The CDR3 runs from the conserved cysteine through the conserved F or W. The D gene is left open where the match is weak. Rows give clone size only sometimes, using once, few, many, or a class for an expanded clone.

NA	TRBJ1-1	NA	TRBV21-1	CASGNRWGTEAFF	TGTGCCAGCGGCAACCGTTGGGGCACTGAAGCTTTCTTT
few	TRBJ2-1	NA	TRBV29-1	CSVVAAESNEQFF	TGCAGCGTTGTTGCGGCTGAGAGCAATGAGCAGTTCTTC
NA	TRBJ1-4	TRBD1	TRBV6-5	CASGDRGGDEKLFF	TGTGCCAGCGGAGACAGGGGTGGTGATGAAAAACTGTTTTTT
NA	TRBJ2-1	NA	TRBV7-9	CASSLGDLSYNEQFF	TGTGCCAGCAGCTTAGGAGACTTGTCCTACAATGAGCAGTTCTTC
NA	TRBJ2-2	TRBD1	TRBV28	CATRTGNTGELFF	TGTGCCACCCGGACAGGGAACACCGGGGAGCTGTTTTTT
few	TRBJ1-1	NA	TRBV6-6	CASSASMNTEAFF	TGTGCCAGCAGTGCGTCTATGAACACTGAAGCTTTCTTT
NA	TRBJ2-3	NA	TRBV30	CAWMEGPGSLTDTQYF	TGTGCCTGGATGGAAGGGCCGGGGTCCCTCACAGATACGCAGTATTTT
NA	TRBJ1-3	NA	TRBV11-2	CASSLGAGGNTIYF	TGTGCCAGCAGCTTAGGGGCAGGTGGGAACACCATATATTTT
few	TRBJ2-2	TRBD1	TRBV5-6	CASSLPGQVGTGELFF	TGTGCCAGCAGTTTACCGGGACAGGTCGGCACCGGGGAGCTGTTTTTT
NA	TRBJ1-1	NA	TRBV4-3	CASSLSWVGEAFF	TGCGCCAGCAGCCTCTCGTGGGTAGGTGAAGCTTTCTTT
NA	TRBJ2-7	NA	TRBV7-8	CASSLRTASYEQYF	TGTGCCAGCAGCCTTCGGACCGCGTCCTACGAGCAGTACTTC
once	TRBJ2-4	NA	TRBV7-2	CASSPGPSAFIQYF	TGTGCCAGCAGCCCGGGGCCCTCGGCTTTCATTCAGTACTTC
NA	TRBJ1-1	TRBD1	TRBV6-6	CASRLQGAVEAFF	TGTGCCAGCAGGCTACAGGGGGCGGTTGAAGCTTTCTTT
few	TRBJ2-3	NA	TRBV4-1	CASSQLGTDTQYF	TGCGCCAGCAGCCAGCTCGGAACCGATACGCAGTATTTT
NA	TRBJ2-5	NA	TRBV5-1	CASSLLGTDQETQYF	TGCGCCAGCAGCCTCCTCGGAACAGACCAAGAGACCCAGTACTTC
NA	TRBJ1-2	TRBD1	TRBV9	CASSVGLGGGWTGARGNYGYTF	TGTGCCAGCAGCGTAGGTCTCGGTGGAGGGTGGACAGGGGCTCGTGGGAACTATGGCTACACCTTC
NA	TRBJ2-6	NA	TRBV28	CASSSNGANVLTF	TGTGCCAGCAGTAGCAATGGGGCCAACGTCCTGACTTTC
NA	TRBJ2-1	NA	TRBV7-9	CASSLQLFVDEQFF	TGTGCCAGCAGCTTACAACTATTTGTCGATGAGCAGTTCTTC
NA	TRBJ1-2	TRBD1	TRBV6-1	CASRDRGRENYGYTF	TGTGCCAGCAGGGACAGGGGGCGCGAGAACTATGGCTACACCTTC
NA	TRBJ2-2	NA	TRBV6-5	CASRGGPNTGELFF	TGTGCCAGCAGGGGGGGACCGAACACCGGGGAGCTGTTTTTT
NA	TRBJ2-7	NA	TRBV23-1	CASSQRCGQYF	TGCGCCAGCAGTCAAAGATGTGGGCAGTACTTC
NA	TRBJ1-5	NA	TRBV21-1	CASSKGKGQGGNQPQHF	TGTGCCAGCAGCAAAGGAAAGGGACAGGGTGGGAATCAGCCCCAGCATTTT
NA	TRBJ1-5	NA	TRBV5-1	CASSLMGSGQPQHF	TGCGCCAGCAGCTTGATGGGTTCGGGTCAGCCCCAGCATTTT
NA	TRBJ1-6	TRBD1	TRBV19	CASTRQGDSPLHF	TGTGCCAGTACCCGACAGGGTGATTCACCCCTCCACTTT
NA	TRBJ1-2	NA	TRBV28	CASRGGSVNYGYTF	TGTGCCAGCCGTGGAGGGAGCGTCAACTATGGCTACACCTTC
NA	TRBJ1-4	NA	TRBV6-5	CASRGGYGEKLFF	TGTGCCAGCAGGGGGGGGTACGGTGAAAAACTGTTTTTT
NA	TRBJ1-2	NA	TRBV5-1	CASSLASGTTGGYTF	TGCGCCAGCAGCTTGGCCAGTGGGACCACGGGTGGCTACACCTTC
NA	TRBJ2-3	NA	TRBV19	CASSKGELNYHTQYF	TGTGCCAGTAGTAAGGGTGAACTAAATTACCATACGCAGTATTTT
NA	TRBJ2-7	NA	TRBV21-1	CASRVGSSIYEQYF	TGTGCCAGCCGGGTTGGCAGTTCTATATACGAGCAGTACTTC
once	TRBJ1-5	NA	TRBV5-6	CASSLGAGDNQPQHF	TGTGCCAGCAGCTTGGGGGCGGGGGACAATCAGCCCCAGCATTTT
NA	TRBJ2-6	NA	TRBV2	CASGASGANVLTF	TGTGCCAGCGGAGCCTCTGGGGCCAACGTCCTGACTTTC
NA	TRBJ1-1	TRBD1	TRBV6-1	CASNPTGVHTEAFF	TGTGCCAGCAATCCAACAGGGGTGCACACTGAAGCTTTCTTT
NA	TRBJ2-1	TRBD1	TRBV28	CASSLLQGYEQFF	TGTGCCAGCAGTTTACTACAGGGGTATGAGCAGTTCTTC
once	TRBJ2-5	NA	TRBV5-1	CASLTKGGHETQYF	TGCGCCAGCCTTACGAAGGGGGGGCATGAGACCCAGTACTTC
NA	TRBJ2-3	NA	TRBV28	CASSLRAISTDTQYF	TGTGCCAGCAGTTTACGAGCTATTAGCACAGATACGCAGTATTTT
NA	TRBJ1-1	NA	TRBV5-6	CASSRRQFWDTEAFF	TGTGCCAGCAGCCGGAGACAGTTTTGGGACACTGAAGCTTTCTTT
once	TRBJ2-7	NA	TRBV5-6	CASRDVGSYEQYF	TGTGCCAGCAGGGACGTGGGCTCCTACGAGCAGTACTTC
NA	TRBJ1-1	NA	TRBV7-2	CASSLRGLGTEAFF	TGTGCCAGCAGCTTGAGGGGTTTGGGCACTGAAGCTTTCTTT
NA	TRBJ1-1	NA	TRBV10-1	CASSDGMNTEAFF	TGCGCCAGCAGTGACGGAATGAACACTGAAGCTTTCTTT
few	TRBJ1-5	TRBD1	TRBV4-3	CASSLRTGNQPQHF	TGCGCCAGCAGCCTAAGGACAGGGAATCAGCCCCAGCATTTT
NA	TRBJ2-3	NA	TRBV9	CASSKGGVAYTDTQYF	TGTGCCAGCAGCAAAGGAGGGGTAGCCTACACAGATACGCAGTATTTT
NA	TRBJ2-3	NA	TRBV5-4	CASSLVAFRTPRDTDTQYF	TGTGCCAGCAGCTTAGTAGCCTTTAGGACCCCGAGGGACACAGATACGCAGTATTTT
few	TRBJ1-1	NA	TRBV5-1	CASSLANGRNTEAFF	TGCGCCAGCAGCTTGGCCAACGGCAGGAACACTGAAGCTTTCTTT
few	TRBJ1-2	TRBD1	TRBV28	CASSSDRVRGYTF	TGTGCCAGCAGTTCGGACAGGGTACGGGGCTACACCTTC
NA	TRBJ2-3	TRBD1	TRBV5-4	CASSTSGVDRLRDTQYF	TGTGCCAGCAGCACCTCCGGCGTGGACAGGCTAAGAGATACGCAGTATTTT
NA	TRBJ1-4	TRBD1	TRBV4-3	CASSQGTGWLEKLFF	TGCGCCAGCAGCCAAGGGACAGGCTGGCTGGAAAAACTGTTTTTT
NA	TRBJ1-1	NA	TRBV18	CASSPGDSNTEAFF	TGTGCCAGCTCACCGGGGGACTCGAACACTGAAGCTTTCTTT
once	TRBJ2-5	TRBD1	TRBV7-3	CASSPRAGGPSETQYF	TGTGCCAGCAGCCCCCGGGCAGGGGGCCCTAGCGAGACCCAGTACTTC
NA	TRBJ1-5	NA	TRBV28	CASSKHLGDQPQHF	TGTGCCAGCAGTAAACACCTCGGGGATCAGCCCCAGCATTTT
NA	TRBJ1-1	NA	TRBV12-5	CASGEQGSEAFF	TGTGCTAGTGGTGAACAGGGTTCTGAAGCTTTCTTT